The 24 T cell receptor beta chains below all came from one sample that was sequenced in a study of blood T cell repertoires in COVID-19 (dated by TCRdb to 2018 to 2021). Libraries were made using the immunoSEQ multiplex PCR assay. Held by TCRdb, this immuneACCESS table contains in-frame sequences only and omits some clones. Under half of the omission traces to an unresolved V gene where checked; the cause of the rest is unknown. The sample table shows about 77,000 clones, and about 88% are seen once. The ten largest account for more than 15% of the sample. Sample: peripheral blood. These receptors were collected from a woman older than 75 with active or convalescent COVID-19.

V usage is TRBV28 and J usage is TRBJ1-6; no firm D call. Per germline, CDR1 MDHEN and CDR2 SYDVKM. With 7 bases removed from V and 10 bases from J, the gap between germline ends came to 17 bases. The CDR3 is made up of 14 amino acids. In DNA form, the CDR3 reads TGTGCCAGCATAGGAGGGAACGTTGGATCACCCCTCCACTTT. Its protein is CASIGGNVGSPLHF.

The chain couples TRBV27 to TRBJ2-5; maybe TRBD1 (6 bases). CDR1 is MNHEY and CDR2 is SMNVEV in the germline V gene (reference sequence). This CDR3 has 11 amino acids. V shed 6 bases and J shed 7 bases, with 9 bases lying between them. The CDR3 spells CASRIGGTQYF. The CDR3 bases are TGTGCCAGCAGGATAGGGGGGACCCAGTACTTC.

V usage is TRBV27 and J usage is TRBJ1-4; 8 nucleotides line up with TRBD1. The junction had 14 bases not matched to a gene; V was cut back by 7 bases and J by 4 bases. This CDR3 spans 17 amino acids. Germline CDR1 reads MNHEY; CDR2 reads SMNVEV (reference sequence). The CDR3 loop reads CASTREGRGRINEKLFF. In nucleotides, the CDR3 is TGTGCCAGCACTAGAGAGGGCAGGGGGCGAATTAATGAAAAACTGTTTTTT.

In its sample, this clone was seen once. The chain combines TRBV15 with TRBJ1-2, with 7 bases lining up with TRBD1. The CDR3 extends over 14 amino acids. Germline V lookup: CDR1 LNHNV, CDR2 YYDKDF (reference sequence). V gave up 5 bases and J gave up 1 base; unmatched junction bases: 4. The CDR3 is CATSPRQGNYGYTF. The CDR3 nucleotides read TGTGCCACCAGCCCACGACAGGGTAACTATGGCTACACCTTC. Based on the CDR3 plus reference TRBV15 and TRBJ1-2, the full variable domain is DAMVIQNPRYQVTQFGKPVTLSCSQTLNHNVMYWYQQKSSQAPKLLFHYYDKDFNNEADTPDNFQSRRPNTSFCFLDIRSPGLGDTAMYLCATSPRQGNYGYTFGSGTRLTVV.

This sequence joins TRBV4-2 and TRBJ2-1; TRBD2 agrees at 7 bases. This CDR3 is built from 17 residues. Looked up from germline, CDR1 is LGHNA and CDR2 is YNFKEQ. V trimming: 1 base; J trimming: 4 bases; junction bases outside the gene matches: 10. This CDR3 reads CASSQAIARGRYNEQFF. CDR3 DNA: TGTGCCAGCAGCCAAGCAATAGCGCGGGGGAGATACAATGAGCAGTTCTTC.

The chain is built from TRBV5-8 and TRBJ2-7; tentatively, D is TRBD2 (7 bases). Trimming removed 2 bases from V and 0 bases from J, with 18 bases in between. The germline V gene has CDR1 SGHTS and CDR2 YDEGEE. The CDR3 sequence is 17 residues long. The CDR3, as DNA: TGTGCCAGCAGCTTTATCGGGGGCGGGAGCGACTCCTACGAGCAGTACTTC. Amino acids: CASSFIGGGSDSYEQYF. Full variable domain (rest looked up from reference TRBV5-8 and TRBJ2-7): EAGVTQSPTHLIKTRGQQATLRCSPISGHTSVYWYQQALGLGLQFLLWYDEGEERNRGNFPPRFSGRQFPNYSSELNVNALELEDSALYLCASSFIGGGSDSYEQYFGPGTRLTVT.

The chain links TRBV28 to TRBJ1-1; D possibly corresponds to TRBD1 (5 bases). V dropped 4 bases and J dropped 1 base, with 7 bases sitting between them. In germline, CDR1 is MDHEN, CDR2 SYDVKM. CDR3 length equals 13 residues. DNA of the CDR3: TGTGCCAGCAGTTCCGGGGGGAACACTGAAGCTTTCTTT. The encoded protein is CASSSGGNTEAFF.

This clone rates as medium-sized (0.01 to 0.1%). This chain connects TRBV19 to TRBJ2-7; 8 bases are shared with TRBD1. The trim removed 5 bases at V and 5 bases at J, leaving 11 bases unmatched. CDR1 LNHDA and CDR2 SQIVND come from the germline V gene (reference sequence). CDR3 size: 15 residues. The CDR3 spells CASSPVKSGGHEQYF. CDR3 DNA sequence: TGTGCCAGTAGTCCGGTGAAGTCAGGGGGCCACGAGCAGTACTTC.

This clone was recorded a few times. Written as DNA, the CDR3 is TGTGCCTGGAGTGTATTATCTCCGGGCGAGCAGTACTTC. Translated, it gives CAWSVLSPGEQYF. This chain uses TRBV30 with TRBJ2-7; the D is unclear. CDR1 and CDR2 from the germline V gene are GTSNPN and SVGIG (reference sequence). The CDR3 sequence is 13 residues long. Trimming removed 0 bases at V and 6 bases at J, with 12 bases between.

V gene TRBV3-1 (or the pseudogene TRBV3-2) combines with J gene TRBJ1-2, with 11 bases fitting TRBD1. The CDR3 has 16 residues. V shed 2 bases and J 4 bases; nucleotides not matched to a gene: 6. Germline V gives CDR1 LGHDT, CDR2 YNNKEL (reference sequence). CDR3 amino acids: CASSQTGQGAVYGYTF. The CDR3 DNA sequence: TGTGCCAGCAGCCAAACCGGACAGGGGGCCGTCTATGGCTACACCTTC.

V gene TRBV7-8 combines with J gene TRBJ1-5, with 9 nucleotides matching TRBD1. This CDR3 region has 14 residues. V lost 5 bases to trimming and J lost 7 bases; unmatched junction nucleotides: 6. CDR1 and CDR2 from the germline V gene are SGHVS and FQNEAQ. The CDR3 sequence is CASSQQGARQPQHF. The CDR3, as DNA: TGTGCCAGCAGCCAACAGGGGGCTAGGCAGCCCCAGCATTTT.

This chain uses TRBV7-2 with TRBJ2-3; D not certain. Germline CDR1 and CDR2: SGHTA and FQGNSA. The germline V and J ends were trimmed by 6 bases and 6 bases, with 13 bases remaining between them. The CDR3 sequence is 13 residues long. The CDR3 DNA reads TGTGCCAGCAGGCCGGTTCCTCGGGATACGCAGTATTTT. Amino acid sequence: CASRPVPRDTQYF.

The gene calls are TRBV5-1 and TRBJ2-1; D uncertain. Germline CDR1 is SGHRS and CDR2 is YFSETQ. The V end lost 1 base, the J end lost 1 base, and 12 bases lay between the germline ends. This CDR3 has 16 amino acids. CDR3 nucleotide sequence: TGCGCCAGCAGCTTGCGGGTGAAAGAGTCCTACAATGAGCAGTTCTTC. Protein sequence: CASSLRVKESYNEQFF.

CDR3 nucleotides: TGTGCCAGCAGGAGGACTAGCTCCTACGAGCAGTACTTC. This codes for CASRRTSSYEQYF. The rearrangement joins TRBV27 to TRBJ2-7; 7 nucleotides align to TRBD2. V was pared by 6 bases and J by 0 bases, with 2 bases of the junction left unmatched. This CDR3 comprises 13 residues. Germline V gene sequence: CDR1 MNHEY, CDR2 SMNVEV (reference sequence).

The J gene is TRBJ1-1, the V gene TRBV3-1 (or the pseudogene TRBV3-2); D unresolved. Germline CDR1 LGHDT, CDR2 YNNKEL (reference sequence). The CDR3 has 14 amino acids. V was cut by 1 base and J by 1 base, with 7 bases left in between. CDR3 sequence: CASSQVDTNTEAFF. CDR3 bases: TGTGCCAGCAGCCAAGTCGACACGAACACTGAAGCTTTCTTT.

The rearrangement uses TRBV5-4 and TRBJ1-6, with 10 positions matching TRBD1. CDR1 is SGHNT, CDR2 YYREEE, per germline (reference sequence). The CDR3 contains 18 residues. With 4 bases clipped from V and 1 base from J, the junction kept 8 bases outside the gene matches. DNA for the CDR3: TGTGCCAGCAGCCGTCCGGGACAGGGGAGTTCCTATAATTCACCCCTCCACTTT. Protein: CASSRPGQGSSYNSPLHF.

The chain links TRBV7-2 to TRBJ1-4, with D possibly being TRBD1 (5 bases). This CDR3 is built from 14 residues. V was shortened by 4 bases and J by 7 bases, with 13 bases between the two germline ends. Per the germline V gene, CDR1 is SGHTA and CDR2 is FQGNSA. The CDR3 DNA sequence: TGTGCCAGCAGCTCCCTCGTGGGGGGTGAAAAACTGTTTTTT. Translated: CASSSLVGGEKLFF.

CDR3 in DNA: TGCAGCGTTCGGTTGACAGGGGCTGAAGCTTTCTTT. Translated: CSVRLTGAEAFF. This rearrangement joins TRBV29-1 to TRBJ1-1; 8 nucleotides match TRBD1. With V trimmed by 5 bases and J by 6 bases, 5 bases remained unmatched. CDR1 SQVTM and CDR2 ANQGSEA come from the germline V gene. The CDR3 is 12 amino acids.

The chain carries TRBV6-5 and TRBJ1-5; TRBD1 might be the D (6 bases). This CDR3 has 15 amino acids. Trimming took off 0 bases at V and 0 bases at J, with 6 bases between the two ends. The germline CDR1 and CDR2 sequences are MNHEY and SVGAGI. The CDR3: CASSYSTGSNQPQHF. The DNA of the CDR3 is TGTGCCAGCAGTTACTCGACAGGTAGCAATCAGCCCCAGCATTTT.

The V gene is TRBV30, the J gene TRBJ2-1; 7 bases are shared with TRBD1. After removal of 5 bases from V and 5 bases from J, the junction contained 6 bases not matched to a gene. This CDR3 is 13 amino acids long. Germline V gene lookup returns CDR1 GTSNPN and CDR2 SVGIG (reference sequence). The CDR3 reads CAWATGRNNEQFF. Here the CDR3 DNA reads TGTGCCTGGGCGACAGGGCGTAACAATGAGCAGTTCTTC.

The chain carries TRBV4-2 and TRBJ1-3; no reliable D call. Germline V lookup: CDR1 LGHNA, CDR2 YNFKEQ. V lost 1 base and J lost 4, with 14 bases in between. This CDR3 contains 16 residues. The CDR3 DNA is TGTGCCAGCAGCCAAGGAAGCGGGGTAGAAGGAAACACCATATATTTT. Protein product: CASSQGSGVEGNTIYF.

The chain joins TRBV6-2 or TRBV6-3 to TRBJ1-2; 7 nucleotides line up with TRBD1. Germline loops: CDR1 MNHEY, CDR2 SVGEGT. The CDR3 is made up of 14 amino acids. V was clipped by 5 bases and J by 2 bases; unmatched bases: 5. The CDR3: CASSTGTVNYGYTF. The DNA of the CDR3 is TGTGCCAGCAGTACCGGGACAGTGAACTATGGCTACACCTTC.

This chain joins TRBV30 and TRBJ2-7; TRBD1 matches 9 bases. This CDR3 has 14 amino acids. V lost 5 bases to trimming and J lost 3 bases; unmatched junction nucleotides: 8. The germline V gene encodes CDR1 GTSNPN and CDR2 SVGIG (reference sequence). In DNA form, the CDR3 reads TGTGCCTGGGCCGGGACAGGGAAACTCTACGAGCAGTACTTC. It specifies CAWAGTGKLYEQYF.

CDR3 in DNA: TGCGCCAGCAGCCGGAACTACAGGGGGAGCTCTGGGGCCAACGTCCTGACTTTC. Its translation is CASSRNYRGSSGANVLTF. The rearrangement links TRBV4-1 to TRBJ2-6; 8 bases match TRBD1. The CDR3 totals 18 residues. The V segment lost 4 bases and the J segment 0 bases; nucleotides outside the gene matches: 8. The germline gives CDR1 MGHRA, CDR2 YSYEKL.